This entry is about one TCR beta chain. Its antigen is not known. This CDR3 comprises 14 residues. The V segment lost 7 bases and the J segment 5 bases; nucleotides outside the gene matches: 6. CDR1 and CDR2 (germline): SGHNT, YYREEE (reference sequence). The sample belongs to a study of shared clonotypes between healthy human individuals. Study-wide results and limits: Generation probability values for non-shared clonotypes were lower than those for clonotypes shared by all four donors. The sole specimen, blood, was sampled, and tissue repertoires likely differ.

Naivety among CD8 cells was defined by CD45RO negativity and positive CCR7 selection, thereby excluding terminally differentiated effector memory CD45RA+ cells. Donors comprised healthy HIV-negative adults lacking recent acute infections or vaccinations. Data came from immunoSEQ multiplex PCR; TCRdb stores just in-frame clones and leaves some out. Among roughly 2 million clones listed, roughly 95% were seen once. V is TRBV5-4 and J is TRBJ2-5; 12 nucleotides align to TRBD2. Sample: naive CD8+ T cells sorted from blood. The receptor comes from a young man in good health. The CDR3 is CASQTSGGLETQYF. Written as DNA, the CDR3 is TGTGCCAGCCAGACTAGCGGGGGATTGGAGACCCAGTACTTC.